The 23 T cell receptor beta chains below were found in one sample sequenced in a study of beta chain features in type 1 diabetes (dated by TCRdb to 2016 to 2018). Their target antigens are unknown. The library was generated by the immunoSEQ multiplex PCR assay. The High Capacity cDNA Reverse Transcription Kit was used to reverse transcribe all of the isolated RNA, meaning that expressed TCRB transcripts were what got sequenced. Not all clones reach the TCRdb copy of this immuneACCESS table, which keeps in-frame sequences only. Checked studies attribute under half of the gap to unresolved V genes and leave the rest unexplained. Counted in this sample were 250,000 to 300,000 clones; around an eighth of them appeared once. Of the sample, about 0.017% falls within the top ten clones. Broad study findings and their caveats: In all four CD4+ subsets, TCRB CDR3 length was moderately but significantly shorter in type 1 diabetes patients.

Sequencing was carried out using naive CD4+ T cells from blood. The cell subset or site label here, explained by the study, means: true naive CD4+ T cells. The source of these receptors is a man under 40 with type 1 diabetes.

CDR3 region: CASSPDREREAFF. DNA of the CDR3: TGTGCCAGCTCACCAGACAGAGAACGAGAAGCTTTCTTT. The chain uses TRBV18 and TRBJ1-1; possible D gene TRBD1, 5 bases. The CDR3 spans 13 residues. Trimming cost V 2 bases and J 8 bases, with 12 bases left between them. Germline-derived CDR1 and CDR2 are KGHSH and LQKENI.

The gene calls are TRBV13 and TRBJ2-7, with 10 bases fitting TRBD2. V lost 2 bases and J lost 4; bases outside the gene matches: 5. Germline V lookup: CDR1 PRHDT, CDR2 FYEKMQ (reference sequence). This CDR3 comprises 15 residues. As DNA, the CDR3 is TGTGCCAGCAGCTTACAGGCTAGCGGGAGATACGAGCAGTACTTC. Protein: CASSLQASGRYEQYF.

The V gene is TRBV27, the J gene TRBJ2-7; TRBD1 might be the D (6 bases). The ends were cut back, 3 bases at V and 6 bases at J, with 18 bases in the middle. The CDR3 spans 15 residues. Germline CDR1 reads MNHEY; CDR2 reads SMNVEV (reference sequence). CDR3 sequence (DNA): TGTGCCAGCAGTTTTAAGGCGACAGGAAGTCTCGAGCAGTACTTC. As protein: CASSFKATGSLEQYF.

The chain joins TRBV5-1 to TRBJ2-1; tentatively, D is TRBD2 (5 bases). V was pared by 0 bases and J by 4 bases, with 11 bases between. Germline assignment: CDR1 SGHRS and CDR2 YFSETQ. This CDR3 comprises 15 residues. CDR3 protein: CASSLEGVRYNEQFF. CDR3 sequence (DNA): TGCGCCAGCAGCTTGGAGGGAGTTAGGTACAATGAGCAGTTCTTC.

CDR3 nucleotides: TGTGCCAGCAGCGTAGCCGGACTAGCGGGCCGCCATACGCAGTATTTT. Protein: CASSVAGLAGRHTQYF. The J gene is TRBJ2-3, the V gene TRBV9, with 11 bases that match TRBD2. The CDR3 sequence is 16 residues long. Losses at the gene ends were 0 bases for V and 7 bases for J; bases not matched to a gene: 7. Per the germline V gene, CDR1 is SGDLS and CDR2 is YYNGEE.

The V and J genes are TRBV11-2 and TRBJ2-6, with no clear D. This CDR3 spans 12 amino acids. CDR1 and CDR2 (germline): SGHAT, FQNNGV. The V end was cut by 11 bases, the J end by 1 base, with 6 bases between. The chain's CDR3 is CAVSSGANVLTF. In DNA form, the CDR3 reads TGTGCCGTGTCGTCTGGGGCCAACGTCCTGACTTTC.

The sample holds many counts of this clone. The chain combines TRBV29-1 with TRBJ2-7; 9 nucleotides align to TRBD1. Looked up from germline, CDR1 is SQVTM and CDR2 is ANQGSEA. This CDR3 contains 13 residues. The trim removed 6 bases at V and 3 bases at J, leaving 6 bases unmatched. CDR3: CSVTGTGRYEQYF. Written as DNA, the CDR3 is TGCAGCGTAACCGGGACAGGGCGCTACGAGCAGTACTTC.

A few counts support this clone. V usage is TRBV7-9 and J usage is TRBJ2-2; 7 bases fit TRBD1. Germline assignment: CDR1 SEHNR and CDR2 FQNEAQ (reference sequence). V was clipped by 5 bases and J by 3 bases; unmatched bases: 3. The length of the CDR3 is 14 residues. CDR3 region: CASSDRVHTGELFF. The CDR3 DNA follows: TGTGCCAGCAGCGACAGGGTGCACACCGGGGAGCTGTTTTTT.

This clone was seen more than once but under ten times. The J gene is TRBJ2-5, the V gene TRBV5-1; D may be TRBD2 (6 bases). V was pared by 1 base and J by 11 bases, with 21 bases between. CDR1 is SGHRS, CDR2 YFSETQ, per germline. The CDR3 has 15 amino acids. The CDR3 region is CASSLTSSNSGEQYF. The DNA of the CDR3 is TGCGCCAGCAGCTTGACTAGTTCGAACTCGGGGGAGCAGTACTTC.

There are a few counts of this clone. The chain is built from TRBV28 and TRBJ2-7; 8 bases agree with TRBD2. Germline V gene lookup returns CDR1 MDHEN and CDR2 SYDVKM. This CDR3 contains 13 residues. Losses at the gene ends were 4 bases for V and 2 bases for J; bases not matched to a gene: 1. CDR3 sequence reads: CASSYGGAYEQYF. The CDR3 DNA follows: TGTGCCAGCAGTTACGGGGGGGCCTACGAGCAGTACTTC.

V gene TRBV5-4 combines with J gene TRBJ2-3; tentative D call: TRBD1 (5 bases). The CDR3 has 14 residues. Per the germline V gene, CDR1 is SGHNT and CDR2 is YYREEE (reference sequence). The ends were cut back, 7 bases at V and 0 bases at J, with 12 bases in the middle. Written as DNA, the CDR3 is TGTGCCAGCGCGGACACACAAAGCACAGATACGCAGTATTTT. It codes for CASADTQSTDTQYF. Full variable domain (remainder filled in from reference TRBV5-4 and TRBJ2-3): ETGVTQSPTHLIKTRGQQVTLRCSSQSGHNTVSWYQQALGQGPQFIFQYYREEENGRGNFPPRFSGLQFPNYSSELNVNALELDDSALYLCASADTQSTDTQYFGPGTRLTVL.

This clone has a handful of counts. V gene TRBV7-2 combines with J gene TRBJ1-2, with 9 bases matching TRBD1. With 9 bases clipped from V and 0 bases from J, the junction kept 5 bases outside the gene matches. Germline V gene sequence: CDR1 SGHTA, CDR2 FQGNSA. The length of the CDR3 is 14 residues. The CDR3 is CASVTGGSNYGYTF. The CDR3 coding sequence is TGTGCCAGTGTTACAGGGGGCTCTAACTATGGCTACACCTTC.

The chain employs TRBV27 and TRBJ2-7, with a weak D call TRBD2 (6 bases). V dropped 0 bases and J dropped 1 base, with 16 bases sitting between them. Germline V gene data show CDR1 as MNHEY and CDR2 as SMNVEV (reference sequence). The CDR3 has 17 amino acids. CDR3 bases: TGTGCCAGCAGTTTATCACCCCCGGGGGTAATATCCTACGAGCAGTACTTC. Translated: CASSLSPPGVISYEQYF.

This clone was observed a few times. The V call is TRBV5-4, the J call TRBJ2-2, with TRBD1 matching over 7 bases. This CDR3 contains 13 residues. The germline V gene encodes CDR1 SGHNT and CDR2 YYREEE (reference sequence). With V trimmed by 4 bases and J by 4 bases, 1 base remained unmatched. CDR3 sequence (DNA): TGTGCCAGCAGCGGGGACAGCACCGGGGAGCTGTTTTTT. Its protein product is CASSGDSTGELFF.

This clone was observed a handful of times. The chain is built from TRBV5-4 and TRBJ2-7; 9 bases match TRBD2. The CDR3 contains 15 residues. CDR1 and CDR2 from the germline V gene are SGHNT and YYREEE (reference sequence). V was pared by 4 bases and J by 3 bases, with 8 bases of the junction left unmatched. The CDR3 nucleotides are TGTGCCAGCAGCAGAGCTAGCGGGAACGTCTACGAGCAGTACTTC. Protein sequence: CASSRASGNVYEQYF.

The genes are TRBV4-3 and TRBJ1-4; no clear D gene. Germline V lookup: CDR1 LGHNA, CDR2 YSLEER. The V and J ends lost 4 bases and 7 bases respectively, with 7 bases between them. The CDR3 has 12 amino acids. The chain's CDR3 is CASSRLGEKLFF. CDR3 coding DNA: TGCGCCAGCAGCCGGCTTGGTGAAAAACTGTTTTTT.

This clone was seen more than once but under ten times. The chain uses TRBV7-9 and TRBJ2-3; 9 bases align to TRBD1. There are 16 residues in the CDR3. Unmatched junction bases numbered 5, after V lost 2 bases and J lost 2 bases. Germline V gives CDR1 SEHNR, CDR2 FQNEAQ (reference sequence). DNA for the CDR3: TGTGCCAGCAGCTTACTCGGGACAGGGTTCACAGATACGCAGTATTTT. It specifies CASSLLGTGFTDTQYF.

The chain recombines TRBV7-8 with TRBJ1-4; D gene ambiguous. Trimming cost V 5 bases and J 0 bases, with 10 bases left between them. The CDR3 contains 15 residues. Per the germline V gene, CDR1 is SGHVS and CDR2 is FQNEAQ. DNA for the CDR3: TGTGCCAGCAGCACCGAGGAGTCAACTAATGAAAAACTGTTTTTT. As protein: CASSTEESTNEKLFF.

This clone has just a few counts. The chain uses TRBV6-5 and TRBJ2-7, with TRBD1 identical over 7 bases. The CDR3 spans 15 residues. CDR1 is MNHEY and CDR2 is SVGAGI in the germline V gene. V lost 0 bases, J lost 5 bases, and 7 bases stayed unmatched. This CDR3 reads CASSYSMGRGNEQYF. The DNA of the CDR3 is TGTGCCAGCAGTTACTCGATGGGCAGGGGGAACGAGCAGTACTTC.

The V and J genes are TRBV2 and TRBJ2-5; TRBD2 aligns across 7 bases. Germline lookup yields CDR1 SNHLY and CDR2 FYNNEI. The CDR3 totals 13 residues. The V and J ends lost 7 bases and 4 bases, in that order; junction bases with no gene match: 6. The CDR3 region is CASIEGRGETQYF. The CDR3 nucleotides are TGTGCCAGCATCGAAGGGAGGGGAGAGACCCAGTACTTC.

The chain links TRBV10-3 to TRBJ2-6; possibly TRBD1 for D (6 bases). The CDR3 loop spans 15 amino acids. V dropped 5 bases and J dropped 0 bases, with 8 bases sitting between them. The germline V gene has CDR1 ENHRY and CDR2 SYGVKD. CDR3 DNA: TGTGCCATCAGTCTACAGGGCTCTGGGGCCAACGTCCTGACTTTC. The encoded protein is CAISLQGSGANVLTF.

The chain carries TRBV28 and TRBJ2-4, with 8 bases fitting TRBD1. The trim removed 5 bases at V and 3 bases at J, leaving 6 bases unmatched. There are 15 residues in the CDR3. Germline V gene sequence: CDR1 MDHEN, CDR2 SYDVKM. The CDR3, as DNA: TGTGCCAGCAGTAACAGGGGGAGCAACAAAAACATTCAGTACTTC. Protein product: CASSNRGSNKNIQYF.

This clone was observed a handful of times. The chain uses TRBV5-1 and TRBJ2-2; 7 bases are a match to TRBD1. The CDR3 covers 13 residues. V lost 4 bases to trimming and J lost 6 bases; unmatched junction nucleotides: 3. The germline V gene encodes CDR1 SGHRS and CDR2 YFSETQ. In DNA, the CDR3 is TGCGCCAGCAGCGGGGACAGATCCGGGGAGCTGTTTTTT. Translating it yields CASSGDRSGELFF.